This TCR beta chain was obtained from a study of shared clonotypes between healthy human individuals. Notes on the study in general: Non-shared clonotypes had lower generation probabilities than clonotypes shared by all four sorted-subset donors.

Losses at the gene ends were 3 bases for V and 8 bases for J; bases not matched to a gene: 10. This CDR3 contains 15 residues. The germline CDR1 and CDR2 sequences are SGHRS and YFSETQ. About this clone: Its specificity is unknown.

In the sorted-subset replicate PCRs, approximately 200 ng DNA, around 30,000 T cell genomes, was used. Libraries were prepared by immunoSEQ multiplex PCR; TCRdb keeps only in-frame clonotypes and omits some of them. The sample carries some 1 million clones, about 75% recorded once. The sample was memory CD4+ T cells sorted from blood. The subset: CD45RA-negative fraction. The source of this sequence is a young man in good health. The chain is built from TRBV5-1 and TRBJ1-2, with TRBD1 matching over 10 bases. CDR3 nucleotide sequence: TGCGCCAGCAGCTCTGGACAGGGGGTAGAGTTGGGCTACACCTTC. Translation gives CASSSGQGVELGYTF.